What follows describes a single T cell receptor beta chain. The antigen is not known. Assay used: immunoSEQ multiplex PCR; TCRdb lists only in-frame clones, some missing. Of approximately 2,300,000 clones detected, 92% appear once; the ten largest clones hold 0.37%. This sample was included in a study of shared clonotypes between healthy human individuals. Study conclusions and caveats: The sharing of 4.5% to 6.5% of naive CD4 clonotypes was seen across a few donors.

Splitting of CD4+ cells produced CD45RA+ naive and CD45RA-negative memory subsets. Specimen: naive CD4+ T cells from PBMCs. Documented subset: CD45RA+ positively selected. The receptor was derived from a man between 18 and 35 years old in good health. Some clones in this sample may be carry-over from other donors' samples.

The CDR3 loop reads CASSVEVAREGIKNEQFF. DNA for the CDR3: TGTGCCAGCAGCGTAGAGGTCGCACGGGAGGGGATCAAAAATGAGCAGTTCTTC. The chain combines TRBV9 with TRBJ2-1, with 8 bases that match TRBD2. V lost 0 bases and J lost 7; bases outside the gene matches: 15. The CDR3 extends over 18 amino acids. Germline V gives CDR1 SGDLS, CDR2 YYNGEE.